This passage covers 2 T cell receptor beta chains from one sample sequenced in a study of CD8+CD57+ T cells in acquired aplastic anemia. Patients who underwent sequencing had shown CD8+CD57+ cell expansion by flow cytometry. Genomic DNA, serving as template, underwent TCR beta VDJ and CDR3 profiling. TCRdb ran MiXCR on the reads and lists one entry per CDR3 protein. The table shows 200,000 to 250,000 distinct CDR3 sequences, with roughly 45% occurring only once. Sequencing input: sorted CD4+, CD8+, or CD8+CD57+ T cells (not recorded which) from PBMCs. These receptors all stem from a human donor with aplastic anemia.

This clonotype was seen only once. The chain joins TRBV4-2 to TRBJ2-1, with TRBD2 matching over 12 bases. V dropped 1 base and J dropped 7; count of bases not matched to a gene: 2. Germline V lookup: CDR1 LGHNA, CDR2 YNFKEQ. This CDR3 is built from 15 residues. The CDR3 DNA follows: TGTGCCAGCAGCCAAGGGACTAGCGGGGAAAATGAGCAGTTCTTC. Its protein product is CASSQGTSGENEQFF.

The J gene is TRBJ2-7, the V gene TRBV29-1, with 11 nucleotides matching TRBD1. The CDR3 consists of 14 residues. The ends lost 6 bases at V and 6 bases at J; junction bases unmatched: 10. Germline assignment: CDR1 SQVTM and CDR2 ANQGSEA. The CDR3 DNA is TGCAGCGTGGACCAATCCGGGACAGGGGGCGAGCAGTACTTC. Amino acids: CSVDQSGTGGEQYF.